This T cell receptor beta chain is from a study of PD-1 blockade in classical Hodgkin lymphoma (dated by TCRdb to 2020 to 2022). Some background on the complete study: Nivolumab dosing was 3 mg/kg intravenously every 2 weeks, continuing until either disease progression or unacceptable toxicity. A peripheral blood immune signature of response to PD-1 blockade in classical Hodgkin lymphoma was defined using TCR beta sequencing and CyTOF. Overall results and qualifications from the work: Lower diversity was seen in patients whose nivolumab began less than 1 year after ASCT, and these patients were left out of later analyses so that immune reconstitution would not confound the results. A significant rise by C4D1 was seen in CD4+ but not CD8+ TCR diversity (p=0.0027 vs p=0.16), with the rise being most apparent in complete responders (p=0.02). Baseline TCR diversity was reported as lower in newly diagnosed patients than in healthy donors, and lower still in relapsed/refractory patients. The study was restricted to a single clinical trial cohort, and the causes of repertoire differences, possibly disease activity or prior therapy, were left undefined. Baseline diversity similar to that of newly diagnosed patients was observed in trial patients achieving complete response, whereas significantly lower diversity was observed in partial responders and progressors.

The time point label of this sample denotes: cycle 2 day 1 (C2D1) of nivolumab. Every trial patient had relapsed following autologous stem cell transplantation, and prior brentuximab vedotin exposure was what differed among cohorts A, B and C. The trial cohort comprised approximately 55 patients with relapsed/refractory classical Hodgkin lymphoma whose best overall responses were complete response, partial response or progressive disease. In the multi-cohort phase II CheckMate 205 trial, trial patients received single-agent nivolumab. Best overall response was determined by an independent review committee according to the 2007 International Working Group response criteria. Trial PBMCs were obtained immediately prior to nivolumab initiation (C1D1) and on therapy at cycle 2 day 1 and cycle 4 day 1. Peripheral blood was collected in 8 mL Vacutainer Cell Preparation Tubes, from which PBMCs were isolated by centrifugation and then cryopreserved.

The Qiagen DNeasy kit was used to extract genomic DNA both from unsorted PBMCs and from the negatively selected CD4+ and CD8+ fractions. Using primers that anneal to V and J segments, immunoSEQ multiplex PCR amplified the TCR beta CDR3 regions. A synthetic immune receptor repertoire was used to minimize amplification bias, and remaining bias was computationally removed after sequencing. Under the source paper's analysis protocol: Custom Python scripts were used to quantify repertoire diversity as the Shannon entropy index. Unsorted, CD4+ and CD8+ repertoires were analyzed separately, except for combined analyses in which CD4+ and CD8+ sequences were merged in silico. Clonal expansion was defined as a frequency increase of at least 2-fold after treatment compared with C1D1, and clones undetected at baseline were assigned a pseudocount of 0.5. Clones with 0 or 1 copy at C1D1 were defined as singleton clones, while clones with 2 or more copies were defined as non-singleton clones. Clones expanded in unsorted samples were assigned a CD4+, CD8+ or unknown annotation through matching of protein sequences in sorted samples from the same patient. Wilcoxon tests were applied to paired samples to test diversity changes from C1D1 to C4D1. Drawn from immuneACCESS, this table holds only the in-frame rearrangements with V and J called that TCRdb kept. Clones are partly lost; checked studies trace under half to an unresolved V gene and leave the rest unexplained. That table is the source of V, J and clone size, and D and trimming were worked out from the DNA. The sample table shows more than 90,000 clones, and roughly 80% are seen once. Of the sample, less than 20% is held by the ten largest clones.

Regarding this clone: Its antigen is currently not known. No much larger clone is present one base from it, and per-base qualities are unavailable.

V loses 9 bases of germline sequence and J loses 7 bases, and the interval between the two ends is 18 bases. The CDR3 goes from the cysteine to the phenylalanine over 14 residues. Solely the CDR3 DNA is kept, with 42 bases framed from the first base. The germline V gene provides CDR1 MGHDK and CDR2 SYGVNS. The receptor was isolated from a human donor with classical Hodgkin lymphoma. The chain joins TRBV25-1 to TRBJ1-4; a tentative D match to TRBD1 spans 6 bases. The sequences come from peripheral blood mononuclear cells (PBMCs), collected before the second cycle of nivolumab. The DNA reads as follows: TGTGCCAGTTCCCCTGGGGGCTGGGGTGAAAAACTGTTTTTT. Its amino acids are CASSPGGWGEKLFF.